Here is one TCR beta chain with its context. Its antigen is as yet unknown. With autoimmune disease history or systemic immunosuppression, patients were excluded. With 2 bases clipped from V and 3 bases from J, the junction kept 3 bases outside the gene matches. Germline CDR1 and CDR2: WSHSY and SAAADI. CDR3 length: 14 amino acids. These data belong to a study of OX40 agonist ivuxolimab in advanced cancers. TCRdb's table, derived via immunoSEQ multiplex PCR, lists solely in-frame clones and lacks some. Of about 40,000 clones in the sample, approximately 88% were seen once. Points from the study as a whole: Within 6 weeks, CD4+ and CD8+ blood T cells expanded clonally at 0.1 to 3.0 mg/kg. Some nonresponders also had low normalized T-cell clonal expansion.

This sequence originates from an adult with an advanced solid tumor such as melanoma, head and neck, liver or kidney cancer. The chain uses TRBV10-2 and TRBJ2-7, with 8 bases fitting TRBD2. Sequenced here: CD4+ or CD8+ T cells sorted from blood, sampled in a trial of the OX40 agonist ivuxolimab. The CDR3 DNA sequence: TGCGCCAGCAGTGAGGCACTAGCGGACTACGAGCAGTACTTC. Its protein is CASSEALADYEQYF.